This T cell receptor (beta chain) was identified during a study of cytomegalovirus exposure and HLA in healthy donors. The study, taken as a whole, reports: Some V segments, including TRBV6-2 and TRBV6-3, were excluded as indistinguishable. Likely technical artifact: a cluster of highly shared sequence variants. When analyzed later, a missense DCLRE1C variant was found to be linked to TCR beta V- and J-gene trimming.

As regards this clone: What it recognizes is unknown.

The germline V gene encodes CDR1 MNHEY and CDR2 SMNVEV (reference sequence). CDR3 size: 16 residues. The V segment lost 4 bases and the J segment 1 base; nucleotides outside the gene matches: 5. PCR involved 60 Vbeta and 13 Jbeta primers. Here immunoSEQ multiplex PCR was the method, and the copy in TCRdb shows in-frame clones only, minus some. The sample lists around 170,000 clones; less than 90% were seen once. Healthy individuals who donated bone marrow served as the donors. Sequenced material: PBMCs. The TCR comes from a boy between 2 and 15 years old in good health and CMV-seronegative. The chain couples TRBV27 to TRBJ2-3, with TRBD2 identical over 10 bases. The CDR3, as DNA: TGTGCCAGCAGTTCCCTAGCGGGAGACGGCACAGATACGCAGTATTTT. This encodes CASSSLAGDGTDTQYF.